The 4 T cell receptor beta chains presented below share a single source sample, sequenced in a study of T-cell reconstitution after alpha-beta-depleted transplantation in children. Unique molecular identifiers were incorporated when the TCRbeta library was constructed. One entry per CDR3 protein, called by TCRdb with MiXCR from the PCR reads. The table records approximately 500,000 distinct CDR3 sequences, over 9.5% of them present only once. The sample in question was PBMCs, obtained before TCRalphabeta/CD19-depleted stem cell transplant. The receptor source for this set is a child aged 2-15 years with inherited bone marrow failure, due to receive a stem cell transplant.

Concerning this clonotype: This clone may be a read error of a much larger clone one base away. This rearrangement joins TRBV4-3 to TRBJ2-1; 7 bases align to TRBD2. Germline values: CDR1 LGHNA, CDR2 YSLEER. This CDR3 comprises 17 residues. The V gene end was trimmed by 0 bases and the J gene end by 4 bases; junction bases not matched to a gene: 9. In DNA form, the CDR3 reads TGCGCCAGCAGCCAAGACCCTTGGCGGGAGAAGTACAATGAGCAGTTCTTC. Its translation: CASSQDPWREKYNEQFF.

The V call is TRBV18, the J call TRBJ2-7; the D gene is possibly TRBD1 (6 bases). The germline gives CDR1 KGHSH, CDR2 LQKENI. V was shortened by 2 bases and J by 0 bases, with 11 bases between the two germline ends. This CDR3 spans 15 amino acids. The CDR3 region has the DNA TGTGCCAGCTCACCAGGGACACTTATCTCCTACGAGCAGTACTTC. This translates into CASSPGTLISYEQYF.

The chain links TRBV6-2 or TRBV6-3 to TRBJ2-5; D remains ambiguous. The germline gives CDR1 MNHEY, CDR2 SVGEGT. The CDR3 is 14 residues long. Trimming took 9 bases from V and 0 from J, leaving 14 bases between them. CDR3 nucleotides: TGTGCCAGGAGCATTGGCGGAAACCAAGAGACCCAGTACTTC. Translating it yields CARSIGGNQETQYF.

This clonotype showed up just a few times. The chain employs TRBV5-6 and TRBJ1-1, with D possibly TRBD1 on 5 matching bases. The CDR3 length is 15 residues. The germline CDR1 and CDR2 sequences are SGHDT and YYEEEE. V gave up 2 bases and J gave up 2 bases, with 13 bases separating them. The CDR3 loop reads CASSLFGTVNTEAFF. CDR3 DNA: TGTGCCAGCAGCTTATTCGGGACCGTCAACACTGAAGCTTTCTTT.